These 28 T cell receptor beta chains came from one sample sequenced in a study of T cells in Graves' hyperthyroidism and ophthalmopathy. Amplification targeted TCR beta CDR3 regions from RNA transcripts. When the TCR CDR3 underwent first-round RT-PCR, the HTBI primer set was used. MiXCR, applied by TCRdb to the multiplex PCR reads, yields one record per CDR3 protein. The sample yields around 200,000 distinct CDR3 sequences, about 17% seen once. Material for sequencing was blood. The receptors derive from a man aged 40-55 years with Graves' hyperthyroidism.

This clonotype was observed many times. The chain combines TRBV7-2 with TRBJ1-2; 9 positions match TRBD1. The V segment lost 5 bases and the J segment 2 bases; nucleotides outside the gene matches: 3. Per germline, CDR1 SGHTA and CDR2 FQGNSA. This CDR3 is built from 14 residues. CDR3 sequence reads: CASSPTGGNYGYTF. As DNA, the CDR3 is TGTGCCAGCAGCCCAACAGGGGGCAACTATGGCTACACCTTC.

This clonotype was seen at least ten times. CDR3 bases: TGTGCCTCGGCTTTGGGTAATGAGCAGTTCTTC. Its protein is CASALGNEQFF. The chain is built from TRBV30 and TRBJ2-1, with unresolved D. The CDR3 is 11 amino acids. Germline lookup yields CDR1 GTSNPN and CDR2 SVGIG (reference sequence). V was clipped by 7 bases and J by 7 bases, with 11 bases between them.

The CDR3 protein is CASSQEGSWGSPLHF. The CDR3 coding sequence is TGTGCCAGCAGCCAAGAGGGGAGTTGGGGATCACCCCTCCACTTT. The rearrangement uses TRBV14 and TRBJ1-6; D gene ambiguous. The CDR3 totals 15 residues. V was cut by 0 bases and J by 10 bases, with 13 bases left in between. Germline CDR1 and CDR2: SGHDN and FVKESK.

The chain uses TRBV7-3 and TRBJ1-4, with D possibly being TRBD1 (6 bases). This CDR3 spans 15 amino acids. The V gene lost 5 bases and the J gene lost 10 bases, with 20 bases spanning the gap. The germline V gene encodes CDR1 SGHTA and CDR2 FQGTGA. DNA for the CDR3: TGTGCCAGCAGCCGACTAGCGGGGGGGCGGGGAAAACTGTTTTTT. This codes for CASSRLAGGRGKLFF.

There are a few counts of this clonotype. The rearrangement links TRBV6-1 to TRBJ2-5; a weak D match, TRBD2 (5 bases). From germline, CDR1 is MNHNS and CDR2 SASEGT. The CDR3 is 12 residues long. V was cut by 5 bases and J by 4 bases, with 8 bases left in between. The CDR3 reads CASSSDSETQYF. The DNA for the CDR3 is TGTGCCAGCAGTTCGGACTCAGAGACCCAGTACTTC.

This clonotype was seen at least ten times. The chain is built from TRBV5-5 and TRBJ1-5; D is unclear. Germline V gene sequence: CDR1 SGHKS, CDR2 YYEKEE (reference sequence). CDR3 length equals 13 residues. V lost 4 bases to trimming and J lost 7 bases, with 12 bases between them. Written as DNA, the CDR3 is TGTGCCAGCAGCCTAGGACGAGGGCAGCCCCAGCATTTT. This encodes CASSLGRGQPQHF.

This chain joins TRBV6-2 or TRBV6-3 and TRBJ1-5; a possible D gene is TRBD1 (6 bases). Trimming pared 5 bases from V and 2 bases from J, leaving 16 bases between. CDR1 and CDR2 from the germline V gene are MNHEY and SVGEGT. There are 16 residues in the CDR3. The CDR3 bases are TGTGCCAGCAGTATCCCGAGGGGGGGCGGCAATCAGCCCCAGCATTTT. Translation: CASSIPRGGGNQPQHF.

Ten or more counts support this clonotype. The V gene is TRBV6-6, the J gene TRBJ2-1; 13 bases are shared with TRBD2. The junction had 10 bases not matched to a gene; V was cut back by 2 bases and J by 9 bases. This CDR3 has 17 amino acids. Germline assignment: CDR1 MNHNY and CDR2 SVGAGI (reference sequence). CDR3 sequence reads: CASSYTPTSGGSGEQFF. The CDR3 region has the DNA TGTGCCAGCAGTTACACCCCGACTAGCGGGGGGTCCGGTGAGCAGTTCTTC.

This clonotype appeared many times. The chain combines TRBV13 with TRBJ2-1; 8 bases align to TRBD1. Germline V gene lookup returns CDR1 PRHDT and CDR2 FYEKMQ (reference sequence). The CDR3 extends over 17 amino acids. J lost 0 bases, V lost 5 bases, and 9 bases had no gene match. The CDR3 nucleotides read TGTGCCAGCAGCACCCGGACAGGGACCAGCTCCTACAATGAGCAGTTCTTC. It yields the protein CASSTRTGTSSYNEQFF.

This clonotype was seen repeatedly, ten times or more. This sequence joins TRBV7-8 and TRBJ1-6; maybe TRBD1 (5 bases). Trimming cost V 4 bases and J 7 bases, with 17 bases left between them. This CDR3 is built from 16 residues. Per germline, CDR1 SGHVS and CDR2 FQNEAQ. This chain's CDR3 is CASSSGYSGPNSPLHF. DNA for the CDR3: TGTGCCAGCAGCTCAGGGTATTCGGGGCCAAATTCACCCCTCCACTTT.

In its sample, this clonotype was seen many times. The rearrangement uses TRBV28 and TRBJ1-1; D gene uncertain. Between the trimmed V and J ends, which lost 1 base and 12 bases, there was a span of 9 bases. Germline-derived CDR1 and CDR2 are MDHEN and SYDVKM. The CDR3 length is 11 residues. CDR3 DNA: TGTGCCAGCAGTTTATTGGGAGTATCTTTCTTT. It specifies CASSLLGVSFF.

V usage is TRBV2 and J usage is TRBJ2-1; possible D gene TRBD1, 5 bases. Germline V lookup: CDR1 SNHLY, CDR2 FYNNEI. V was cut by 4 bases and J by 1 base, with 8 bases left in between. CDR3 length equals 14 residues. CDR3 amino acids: CASSAGSSYNEQFF. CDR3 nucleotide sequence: TGTGCCAGCAGTGCAGGGTCTTCCTACAATGAGCAGTTCTTC.

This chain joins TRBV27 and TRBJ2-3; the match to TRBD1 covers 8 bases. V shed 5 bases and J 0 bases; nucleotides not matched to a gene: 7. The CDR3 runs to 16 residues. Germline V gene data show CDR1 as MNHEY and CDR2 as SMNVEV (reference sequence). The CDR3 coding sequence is TGTGCCAGCAGTGCCTGGACAGGGCCCAGCACAGATACGCAGTATTTT. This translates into CASSAWTGPSTDTQYF.

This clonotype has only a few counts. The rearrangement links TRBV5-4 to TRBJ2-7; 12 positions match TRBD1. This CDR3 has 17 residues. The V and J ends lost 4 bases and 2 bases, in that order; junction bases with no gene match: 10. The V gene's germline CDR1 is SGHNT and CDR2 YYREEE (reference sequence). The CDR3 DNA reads TGTGCCAGCAGCGCCGGGACAGGGGGCGAGATCCCCTACGAGCAGTACTTC. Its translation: CASSAGTGGEIPYEQYF.

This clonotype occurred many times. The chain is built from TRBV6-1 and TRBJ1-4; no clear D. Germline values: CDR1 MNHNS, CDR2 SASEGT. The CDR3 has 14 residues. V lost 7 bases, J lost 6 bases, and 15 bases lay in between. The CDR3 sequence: CASNWVQGDEKLFF. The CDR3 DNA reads TGTGCCAGCAACTGGGTCCAAGGTGATGAAAAACTGTTTTTT.

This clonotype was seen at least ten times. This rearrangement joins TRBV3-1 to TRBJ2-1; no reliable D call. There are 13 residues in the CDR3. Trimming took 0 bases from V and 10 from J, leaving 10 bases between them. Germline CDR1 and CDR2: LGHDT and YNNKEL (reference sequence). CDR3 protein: CASSQDSVKEQFF. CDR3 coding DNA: TGTGCCAGCAGCCAAGACTCGGTCAAAGAGCAGTTCTTC.

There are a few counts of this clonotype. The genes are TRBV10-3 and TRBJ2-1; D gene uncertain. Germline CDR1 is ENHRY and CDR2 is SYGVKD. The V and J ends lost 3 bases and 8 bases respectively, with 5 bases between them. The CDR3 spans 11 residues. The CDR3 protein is CAISDSHEQFF. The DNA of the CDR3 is TGTGCCATCAGTGATTCCCATGAGCAGTTCTTC.

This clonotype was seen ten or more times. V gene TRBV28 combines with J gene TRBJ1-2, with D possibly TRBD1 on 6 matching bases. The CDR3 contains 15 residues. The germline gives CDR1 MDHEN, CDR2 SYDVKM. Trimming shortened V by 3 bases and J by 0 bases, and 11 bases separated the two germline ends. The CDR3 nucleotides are TGTGCCAGCAGTTTGGAAGGGGGTCCTAACTATGGCTACACCTTC. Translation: CASSLEGGPNYGYTF.

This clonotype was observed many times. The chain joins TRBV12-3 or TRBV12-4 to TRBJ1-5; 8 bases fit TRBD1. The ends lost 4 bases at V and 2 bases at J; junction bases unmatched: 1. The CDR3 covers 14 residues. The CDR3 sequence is CASSSTGGNQPQHF. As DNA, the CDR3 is TGTGCCAGCAGTTCGACAGGGGGCAATCAGCCCCAGCATTTT.

CDR3 protein: CASSYRSYETQYF. CDR3 sequence (DNA): TGTGCCAGCAGTTATCGGAGTTACGAGACCCAGTACTTC. The rearrangement joins TRBV6-2 or TRBV6-3 to TRBJ2-5; D unclear. Trimming stripped 3 bases from V and 5 bases from J, with 10 bases between. CDR1 and CDR2 from the germline V gene are MNHEY and SVGEGT. The CDR3 contains 13 residues.

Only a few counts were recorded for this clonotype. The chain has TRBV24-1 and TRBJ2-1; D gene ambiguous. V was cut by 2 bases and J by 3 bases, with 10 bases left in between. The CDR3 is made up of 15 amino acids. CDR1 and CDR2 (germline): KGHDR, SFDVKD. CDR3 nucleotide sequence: TGTGCCACCAGTGATTCCGTGGGGTACTACAATGAGCAGTTCTTC. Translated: CATSDSVGYYNEQFF.

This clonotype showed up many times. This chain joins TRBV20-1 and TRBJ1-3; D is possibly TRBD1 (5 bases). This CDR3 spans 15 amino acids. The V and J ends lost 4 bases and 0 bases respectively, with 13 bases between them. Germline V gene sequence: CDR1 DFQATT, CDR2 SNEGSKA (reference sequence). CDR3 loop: CSATRGAVSGNTIYF. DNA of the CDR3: TGCAGTGCTACAAGAGGGGCAGTCTCTGGAAACACCATATATTTT.

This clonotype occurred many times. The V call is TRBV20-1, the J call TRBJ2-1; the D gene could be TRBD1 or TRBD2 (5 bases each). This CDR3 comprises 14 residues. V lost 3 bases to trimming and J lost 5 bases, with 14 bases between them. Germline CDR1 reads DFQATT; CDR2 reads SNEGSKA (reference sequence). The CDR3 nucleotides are TGCAGTGCTAGTCCGTTTGGGACCGACAATGAGCAGTTCTTC. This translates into CSASPFGTDNEQFF.

The CDR3 loop reads CASTKPNSGGGNTDTQYF. In DNA, the CDR3 is TGTGCCAGCACTAAGCCAAATTCAGGGGGGGGGAACACAGATACGCAGTATTTT. The chain is built from TRBV6-1 and TRBJ2-3; D tentatively reads TRBD1 or TRBD2 (7 bases each). With 7 bases removed from V and 2 bases from J, the gap between germline ends came to 25 bases. Germline V gene lookup returns CDR1 MNHNS and CDR2 SASEGT. The CDR3 length is 18 residues.

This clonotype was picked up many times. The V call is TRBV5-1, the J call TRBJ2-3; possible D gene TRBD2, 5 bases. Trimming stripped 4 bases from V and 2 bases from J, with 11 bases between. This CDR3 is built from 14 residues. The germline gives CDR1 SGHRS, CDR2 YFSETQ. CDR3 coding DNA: TGCGCCAGCAGCCGCCGGACTGTCACAGATACGCAGTATTTT. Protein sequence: CASSRRTVTDTQYF.

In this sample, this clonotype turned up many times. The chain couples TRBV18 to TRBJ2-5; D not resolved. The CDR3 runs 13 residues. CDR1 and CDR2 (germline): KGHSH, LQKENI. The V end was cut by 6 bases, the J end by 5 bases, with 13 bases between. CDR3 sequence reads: CASSLSGRETQYF. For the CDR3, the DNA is TGTGCCAGCTCCCTCTCGGGTCGGGAGACCCAGTACTTC.

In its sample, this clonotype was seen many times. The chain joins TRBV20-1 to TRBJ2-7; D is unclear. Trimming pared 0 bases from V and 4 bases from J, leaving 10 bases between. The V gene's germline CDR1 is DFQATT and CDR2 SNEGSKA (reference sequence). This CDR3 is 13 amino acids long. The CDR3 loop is CSARDPVGYEQYF. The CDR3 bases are TGCAGTGCTAGAGACCCGGTTGGGTACGAGCAGTACTTC.

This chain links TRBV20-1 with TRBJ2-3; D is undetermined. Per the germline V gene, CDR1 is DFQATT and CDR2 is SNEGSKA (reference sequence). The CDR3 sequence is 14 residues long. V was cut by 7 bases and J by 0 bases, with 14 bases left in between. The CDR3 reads CSGSADTSTDTQYF. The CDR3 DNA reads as TGCAGTGGCAGCGCAGATACTAGCACAGATACGCAGTATTTT.